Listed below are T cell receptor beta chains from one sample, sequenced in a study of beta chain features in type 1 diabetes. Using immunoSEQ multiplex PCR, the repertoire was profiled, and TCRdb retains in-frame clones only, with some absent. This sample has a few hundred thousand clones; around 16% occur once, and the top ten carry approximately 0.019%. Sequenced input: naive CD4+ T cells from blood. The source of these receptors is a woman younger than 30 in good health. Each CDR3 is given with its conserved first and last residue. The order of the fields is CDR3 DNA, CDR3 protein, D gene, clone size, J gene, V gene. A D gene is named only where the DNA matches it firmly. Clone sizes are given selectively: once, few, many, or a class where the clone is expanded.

cdr3_nt: TGCAGCGTTGATGCGGGAGCACACGAGCAGTTCTTC; cdr3_aa: CSVDAGAHEQFF; d_call: TRBD2; clone_size: few; j_call: TRBJ2-1; v_call: TRBV29-1
cdr3_nt: TGTGCCACCAGCAGTAGGGTGACTAGCGGTACCTGGCAGTTCTTC; cdr3_aa: CATSSRVTSGTWQFF; d_call: TRBD2; clone_size: NA; j_call: TRBJ2-1; v_call: TRBV15
cdr3_nt: TGCAGCGTTGTGTACACCGGGTGGGAGCAGTACTTC; cdr3_aa: CSVVYTGWEQYF; d_call: NA; clone_size: NA; j_call: TRBJ2-7; v_call: TRBV29-1
cdr3_nt: TGTGCCAGCAGCTTCGGACAGGCGAGATTCTATGGCTACACCTTC; cdr3_aa: CASSFGQARFYGYTF; d_call: TRBD1; clone_size: few; j_call: TRBJ1-2; v_call: TRBV9
cdr3_nt: TGTGCCATCAGTGACGGGACTGGGGTTTTCGAGCAGTACTTC; cdr3_aa: CAISDGTGVFEQYF; d_call: NA; clone_size: few; j_call: TRBJ2-7; v_call: TRBV10-3
cdr3_nt: TGTGCCAGCAGCCAAGAGTTAGGAGGGACCCAGTACTTC; cdr3_aa: CASSQELGGTQYF; d_call: NA; clone_size: NA; j_call: TRBJ2-5; v_call: TRBV14
cdr3_nt: TGTGCCAGCAGCTTGGTCGGGACAGGGTCTGGCTACACCTTC; cdr3_aa: CASSLVGTGSGYTF; d_call: TRBD1; clone_size: few; j_call: TRBJ1-2; v_call: TRBV5-4
cdr3_nt: TGCGCCAGCAGCTGGGGCTCAGTACTAGCGAATGAGCAGTTCTTC; cdr3_aa: CASSWGSVLANEQFF; d_call: TRBD2; clone_size: NA; j_call: TRBJ2-1; v_call: TRBV5-1
cdr3_nt: TGTGCCAGCAGCAGAACAGGGGGCCAGGGCTACAATGAGCAGTTCTTC; cdr3_aa: CASSRTGGQGYNEQFF; d_call: TRBD1; clone_size: NA; j_call: TRBJ2-1; v_call: TRBV11-1
cdr3_nt: TGTGCCAGCAGTCGAAATAGCGGGACTGCCAATGAGCAGTTCTTC; cdr3_aa: CASSRNSGTANEQFF; d_call: TRBD2; clone_size: NA; j_call: TRBJ2-1; v_call: TRBV7-2
cdr3_nt: TGCGCCAGCAGCCTACTAGCGGGAGGACCCACCGGGGAGCTGTTTTTT; cdr3_aa: CASSLLAGGPTGELFF; d_call: TRBD2; clone_size: few; j_call: TRBJ2-2; v_call: TRBV4-3
cdr3_nt: TGTGCCAGCAGGCCTAGCGGGAGAGAGACCCAGTACTTC; cdr3_aa: CASRPSGRETQYF; d_call: TRBD2; clone_size: few; j_call: TRBJ2-5; v_call: TRBV2
cdr3_nt: TGTGCCAGCAGCTTTGGGGGCTTTGTCACAGATACGCAGTATTTT; cdr3_aa: CASSFGGFVTDTQYF; d_call: NA; clone_size: NA; j_call: TRBJ2-3; v_call: TRBV7-6
cdr3_nt: TGTGCCAGCAGCCTAGCGGGAGGCCGAGAGACCCAGTACTTC; cdr3_aa: CASSLAGGRETQYF; d_call: TRBD2; clone_size: few; j_call: TRBJ2-5; v_call: TRBV7-9
cdr3_nt: TGTGCCAGCACCATATCCGGGGTGCCCCCTCCCAATCAGCCCCAGCATTTT; cdr3_aa: CASTISGVPPPNQPQHF; d_call: NA; clone_size: NA; j_call: TRBJ1-5; v_call: TRBV4-2
cdr3_nt: TGTGCCAGCAGGTCATTAGCAACTAATGAAAAACTGTTTTTT; cdr3_aa: CASRSLATNEKLFF; d_call: NA; clone_size: NA; j_call: TRBJ1-4; v_call: TRBV6-5
cdr3_nt: TGCAGCGTGGCACAGGGAGGCAATCAGCCCCAGCATTTT; cdr3_aa: CSVAQGGNQPQHF; d_call: NA; clone_size: NA; j_call: TRBJ1-5; v_call: TRBV29-1
cdr3_nt: TGTGCCAGCAGCCTCTCTAGCGGGAGCTCCTACAATGAGCAGTTCTTC; cdr3_aa: CASSLSSGSSYNEQFF; d_call: TRBD2; clone_size: NA; j_call: TRBJ2-1; v_call: TRBV9
cdr3_nt: TGCGCCAGCAGCTTGGGCTTAGCGGGATACTCCTACGAGCAGTACTTC; cdr3_aa: CASSLGLAGYSYEQYF; d_call: TRBD2; clone_size: few; j_call: TRBJ2-7; v_call: TRBV5-1
cdr3_nt: TGCGCCAGCAGCGCGAGCGGCACAGATACGCAGTATTTT; cdr3_aa: CASSASGTDTQYF; d_call: NA; clone_size: few; j_call: TRBJ2-3; v_call: TRBV5-1
cdr3_nt: TGTGCCTGGAGTGCACCCGGGGGGCGAAAAGGAGCTTTCTTT; cdr3_aa: CAWSAPGGRKGAFF; d_call: NA; clone_size: NA; j_call: TRBJ1-1; v_call: TRBV30
cdr3_nt: TGTGCCAGCAGCTTGTTGAGTGAGCAGTTCTTC; cdr3_aa: CASSLLSEQFF; d_call: NA; clone_size: NA; j_call: TRBJ2-1; v_call: TRBV5-6
cdr3_nt: TGTGCCAGCAGCTTCCCAGGGGCGTTCTCCGAAGCTTTCTTT; cdr3_aa: CASSFPGAFSEAFF; d_call: NA; clone_size: few; j_call: TRBJ1-1; v_call: TRBV5-4
cdr3_nt: TGCGCCAGCAGCTTGGTGCGAAACAATGAGCAGTTCTTC; cdr3_aa: CASSLVRNNEQFF; d_call: NA; clone_size: few; j_call: TRBJ2-1; v_call: TRBV5-1
cdr3_nt: TGCGCCAGCAGCCCCGGGACTTACGATAGCAATCAGCCCCAGCATTTT; cdr3_aa: CASSPGTYDSNQPQHF; d_call: NA; clone_size: few; j_call: TRBJ1-5; v_call: TRBV5-1
cdr3_nt: TGTGCCACCGCCGGACAGTTTGAAGCTTTCTTT; cdr3_aa: CATAGQFEAFF; d_call: NA; clone_size: NA; j_call: TRBJ1-1; v_call: TRBV10-3
cdr3_nt: TGCAGCGTTCAAGGTGGAAGCGTTATAGCCGACTTGAACTATGGCTACACCTTC; cdr3_aa: CSVQGGSVIADLNYGYTF; d_call: NA; clone_size: NA; j_call: TRBJ1-2; v_call: TRBV29-1
cdr3_nt: TGTGCCAGCAGTTTAACCGCAGGGTCTGCTGAAGCTTTCTTT; cdr3_aa: CASSLTAGSAEAFF; d_call: NA; clone_size: NA; j_call: TRBJ1-1; v_call: TRBV6-5
cdr3_nt: TGTGCCAGCAACACAGACGTGAGTCGGAACACTGAAGCTTTCTTT; cdr3_aa: CASNTDVSRNTEAFF; d_call: NA; clone_size: few; j_call: TRBJ1-1; v_call: TRBV9
cdr3_nt: TGTGCCAGCTCTCAACGGGACAATTACGAGCAGTACTTC; cdr3_aa: CASSQRDNYEQYF; d_call: NA; clone_size: NA; j_call: TRBJ2-7; v_call: TRBV18
cdr3_nt: TGCGCCAGCAGCGTAGATGTCAGCGGGACGATAGATACGCAGTATTTT; cdr3_aa: CASSVDVSGTIDTQYF; d_call: TRBD2; clone_size: NA; j_call: TRBJ2-3; v_call: TRBV5-1
cdr3_nt: TGTGCCAGCAGCTTTCACGGGAGGCCAGATACGCAGTATTTT; cdr3_aa: CASSFHGRPDTQYF; d_call: TRBD2; clone_size: few; j_call: TRBJ2-3; v_call: TRBV7-2
cdr3_nt: TGCAGCGTCTCCCAGCTAGCGGAGACTTACGAGCAGTACTTC; cdr3_aa: CSVSQLAETYEQYF; d_call: TRBD2; clone_size: few; j_call: TRBJ2-7; v_call: TRBV29-1
cdr3_nt: TGTGCCTGGAGTGTATCGAGGACTGAAGCTTTCTTT; cdr3_aa: CAWSVSRTEAFF; d_call: NA; clone_size: NA; j_call: TRBJ1-1; v_call: TRBV30
cdr3_nt: TGTGCCAGTAGTATAAGGGCTGGGGCAAACATTCAGTACTTC; cdr3_aa: CASSIRAGANIQYF; d_call: NA; clone_size: few; j_call: TRBJ2-4; v_call: TRBV19
cdr3_nt: TGTGCCATCAGTGAGTCGACTAGTGGGGGCAATGAGCAGTTCTTC; cdr3_aa: CAISESTSGGNEQFF; d_call: NA; clone_size: NA; j_call: TRBJ2-1; v_call: TRBV10-3
cdr3_nt: TGTGCCAGTAGCCGGCAGGGGAAAGTAGCCAAAAACATTCAGTACTTC; cdr3_aa: CASSRQGKVAKNIQYF; d_call: NA; clone_size: NA; j_call: TRBJ2-4; v_call: TRBV19
cdr3_nt: TGTGCCAGCAGCGCCGACGGGGGACAGGCCTTCTCTGGGGCCAACGTCCTGACTTTC; cdr3_aa: CASSADGGQAFSGANVLTF; d_call: TRBD1; clone_size: NA; j_call: TRBJ2-6; v_call: TRBV9
cdr3_nt: TGTGCCAGCAGCTGGGGGACAGGGGATTTCCAGCCCCAGCATTTT; cdr3_aa: CASSWGTGDFQPQHF; d_call: TRBD1; clone_size: NA; j_call: TRBJ1-5; v_call: TRBV7-9
cdr3_nt: TGTGCCACCGGGGGTGATAAAAACATTCAGTACTTC; cdr3_aa: CATGGDKNIQYF; d_call: NA; clone_size: few; j_call: TRBJ2-4; v_call: TRBV18
cdr3_nt: TGTGCCAGCAGCCCGGCGGTATACGGGAAAAACTATGGCTACACCTTC; cdr3_aa: CASSPAVYGKNYGYTF; d_call: NA; clone_size: few; j_call: TRBJ1-2; v_call: TRBV7-2
cdr3_nt: TGCGCCAGCAGGTACACCACCTCCTACAATGAGCAGTTCTTC; cdr3_aa: CASRYTTSYNEQFF; d_call: NA; clone_size: NA; j_call: TRBJ2-1; v_call: TRBV5-1
cdr3_nt: TGCGCCAGCAGCTTGGGCGGGGATTACAATGAGCAGTTCTTC; cdr3_aa: CASSLGGDYNEQFF; d_call: NA; clone_size: NA; j_call: TRBJ2-1; v_call: TRBV5-1
cdr3_nt: TGTGCCAGCAGCTTGGCCTCGTTACAGGGCCAGCCCCAGCATTTT; cdr3_aa: CASSLASLQGQPQHF; d_call: NA; clone_size: NA; j_call: TRBJ1-5; v_call: TRBV5-6
cdr3_nt: TGTGCCAGCAGCAGGGGGGGACAAGAGACCCAGTACTTC; cdr3_aa: CASSRGGQETQYF; d_call: NA; clone_size: few; j_call: TRBJ2-5; v_call: TRBV7-9
cdr3_nt: TGTGCCAGCAGCTTTCCGGGACTAGCGTCAAATGAGCAGTTCTTC; cdr3_aa: CASSFPGLASNEQFF; d_call: TRBD2; clone_size: NA; j_call: TRBJ2-1; v_call: TRBV5-6
cdr3_nt: TGTGCCAGCAGCTTAACAGTGCAAGAGACCCAGTACTTC; cdr3_aa: CASSLTVQETQYF; d_call: NA; clone_size: NA; j_call: TRBJ2-5; v_call: TRBV7-9
cdr3_nt: TGTGCCAGCAGCTCAAAGGAGCTACCAGCCAAAAACATTCAGTACTTC; cdr3_aa: CASSSKELPAKNIQYF; d_call: NA; clone_size: NA; j_call: TRBJ2-4; v_call: TRBV5-4
cdr3_nt: TGTGCCAGCCTCCTCCCCAGGATAAACACCGGGGAGCTGTTTTTT; cdr3_aa: CASLLPRINTGELFF; d_call: NA; clone_size: NA; j_call: TRBJ2-2; v_call: TRBV6-5
cdr3_nt: TGTGCCAGCAGCTTAAGTGTTGGGACTAGCGGGTTGGGCGAGCAGTACTTC; cdr3_aa: CASSLSVGTSGLGEQYF; d_call: TRBD2; clone_size: NA; j_call: TRBJ2-7; v_call: TRBV11-2
cdr3_nt: TGCAGCGTTGACAACCCCACAGGGTGGAACACTGAAGCTTTCTTT; cdr3_aa: CSVDNPTGWNTEAFF; d_call: NA; clone_size: few; j_call: TRBJ1-1; v_call: TRBV29-1
cdr3_nt: TGTGCCAGCAGTTTTATCGGGAGGTCCTACGAGCAGTACTTC; cdr3_aa: CASSFIGRSYEQYF; d_call: TRBD2; clone_size: few; j_call: TRBJ2-7; v_call: TRBV28
cdr3_nt: TGCAGCGTTGCCCAGGGGAATGAGCAGTTCTTC; cdr3_aa: CSVAQGNEQFF; d_call: NA; clone_size: few; j_call: TRBJ2-1; v_call: TRBV29-1
cdr3_nt: TGTGCCACCAGCAGCTACAGGGGCTATGGCTACACCTTC; cdr3_aa: CATSSYRGYGYTF; d_call: TRBD1; clone_size: NA; j_call: TRBJ1-2; v_call: TRBV15
cdr3_nt: TGTGCCACCAGCAGAGACTTGCTCGCGGGAGTTTCGAATGAGCAGTTCTTC; cdr3_aa: CATSRDLLAGVSNEQFF; d_call: TRBD2; clone_size: NA; j_call: TRBJ2-1; v_call: TRBV15
cdr3_nt: TGTGCCAGCAGTCTTTCCGGGGAGTACAATGAGCAGTTCTTC; cdr3_aa: CASSLSGEYNEQFF; d_call: NA; clone_size: NA; j_call: TRBJ2-1; v_call: TRBV28
cdr3_nt: TGTGCCAGCGCCCCGGGCTCAGGGTCTTACAATGAGCAGTTCTTC; cdr3_aa: CASAPGSGSYNEQFF; d_call: NA; clone_size: NA; j_call: TRBJ2-1; v_call: TRBV2
cdr3_nt: TGTGCCAGCAGCCCCAGGGGGGATCAGCCCCAGCATTTT; cdr3_aa: CASSPRGDQPQHF; d_call: TRBD1; clone_size: NA; j_call: TRBJ1-5; v_call: TRBV27